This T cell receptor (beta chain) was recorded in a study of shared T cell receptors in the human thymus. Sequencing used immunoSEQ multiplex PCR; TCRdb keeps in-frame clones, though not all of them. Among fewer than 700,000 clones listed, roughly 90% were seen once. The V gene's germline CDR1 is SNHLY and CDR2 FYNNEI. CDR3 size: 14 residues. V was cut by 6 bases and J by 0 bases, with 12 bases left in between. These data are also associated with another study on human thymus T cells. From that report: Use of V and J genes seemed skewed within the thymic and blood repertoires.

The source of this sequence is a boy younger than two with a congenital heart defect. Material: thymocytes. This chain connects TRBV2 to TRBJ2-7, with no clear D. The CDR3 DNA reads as TGTGCCAGCAGGCACCAGAGGAGCTCCTACGAGCAGTACTTC. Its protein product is CASRHQRSSYEQYF.